The TCR beta chain under discussion was sequenced for a study of blood T cells in healthy people across ages. The CDR3 covers 15 residues. Per germline, CDR1 SNHLY and CDR2 FYNNEI. Unmatched junction bases numbered 8, after V lost 6 bases and J lost 3 bases. Through a sample-barcoded 5' primer and a J-beta primer mix, a second PCR was run for roughly 6 to 11 cycles. A template-switch adaptor that had 12 random nucleotides put a tag on each cDNA molecule. MiXCR was run by TCRdb on the 5' RACE reads, yielding one entry per CDR3 protein. The table has roughly 800,000 distinct CDR3 sequences, more than 20% seen once. Caucasian individuals from Russia who were healthy and aged about 6 to 90 acted as donors. These data are also associated with another study on T cells of mothers and their children. In that study: Slightly, though not significantly, more overlap was seen in related than in unrelated mother-child pairs.

The receptor was isolated from a boy aged 10-17 years in good health. This rearrangement joins TRBV2 to TRBJ1-5; 7 bases map to TRBD1. The specimen sequenced was blood. The CDR3 DNA reads TGTGCCAGCAGCTTAGGACAGGTGACCAATCAGCCCCAGCATTTT. Amino acid sequence: CASSLGQVTNQPQHF. Drawing the rest from reference TRBV2 and TRBJ1-5, the complete variable domain is EPEVTQTPSHQVTQMGQEVILRCVPISNHLYFYWYRQILGQKVEFLVSFYNNEISEKSEIFDDQFSVERPDGSNFTLKIRSTKLEDSAMYFCASSLGQVTNQPQHFGDGTRLSIL.